Listed below are T cell receptor beta chains from one sample, sequenced in a study of blood T cell repertoires in COVID-19. Assay used: immunoSEQ multiplex PCR; TCRdb lists only in-frame clones, some missing. The repertoire holds some 45,000 clones, with 83% as singletons. The sample comprised peripheral blood. Receptor source: a man of 80 years or more in a cohort sampled during active COVID-19. The CDR3 runs from the conserved cysteine through the conserved F or W.

V gene	J gene	CDR3 protein
TRBV4-2	TRBJ1-6	CASSPRLTDNSPLHF
TRBV9	TRBJ1-5	CASSVEPGNQPQHF
TRBV5-4	TRBJ2-3	CASSLSGVSTDTQYF
TRBV5-1	TRBJ1-2	CASSLAQGSNYGYTF
TRBV19	TRBJ2-6	CASSMGQTVSGANVLTF
TRBV10-3	TRBJ1-4	CAIGDRDNEKLFF
TRBV11-2	TRBJ2-7	CASSLDIAGGYEQYF
TRBV6-6	TRBJ2-2	CASSSGQGNTGELFF
TRBV6-1	TRBJ2-1	CASSEWLAEYGRYNEQFF
TRBV15	TRBJ1-5	CATSRDTGVGQPQHF
TRBV29-1	TRBJ1-3	CSDSGATGNTIYF
TRBV5-4	TRBJ1-5	CATGTASNQPQHF
TRBV19	TRBJ2-7	CASSARGGEREQYF
TRBV6-5	TRBJ2-3	CASSPGLAASDTQYF
TRBV5-4	TRBJ2-7	CASSLRANEQYF
TRBV2	TRBJ2-1	CASSIGQVYNEQFF
TRBV15	TRBJ1-3	CATSRDLQGLLAGNTIYF
TRBV4-3	TRBJ2-2	CASSQGSILDGELFF
TRBV7-2	TRBJ1-4	CASSLMRGNEKLFF
TRBV19	TRBJ2-3	CASSIGQVPDTQYF
TRBV6-1	TRBJ2-6	CASREGQGRTGANVLTF
TRBV4-3	TRBJ2-2	CASSRTSGSGSGELFF
TRBV21-1	TRBJ2-2	CASSKSTGDTGELFF
TRBV7-2	TRBJ2-7	CASTPGQGQLYEQYF
TRBV30	TRBJ2-1	CAWSPASLGDEQFF
TRBV7-9	TRBJ2-3	CASSTNPGLIADTQYF
TRBV18	TRBJ2-6	CASSPATVGANVLTF
TRBV11-2	TRBJ2-1	CASSTPGLAGGSYNEQFF
TRBV5-4	TRBJ2-2	CAGSGTGFTGELFF
TRBV6-5	TRBJ1-1	CASTLGGIGATEAFF
TRBV28	TRBJ1-2	CATRLRNYGYTF
TRBV9	TRBJ2-7	CASSSPGTGVNEQYF
TRBV6-1	TRBJ1-2	CASSESAGRYGYTF
TRBV18	TRBJ2-3	CASSPLPGTDSTDTQYF
TRBV29-1	TRBJ2-3	CSVEATFTDTQYF
TRBV9	TRBJ2-5	CASSPRGGGDGTQYF
TRBV12-3/TRBV12-4	TRBJ1-6	CASSLGANSPLHF
TRBV6-2/TRBV6-3	TRBJ1-5	CASSPRGTGVGKNQPQHF
TRBV20-1	TRBJ2-4	CSALTRGIQYF
TRBV5-1	TRBJ1-4	CASSLASGNEKLFF
TRBV5-4	TRBJ2-2	CASSSLTSGWTGELFF
TRBV5-1	TRBJ1-2	CASSQSGTGIGYGYTF
TRBV6-2/TRBV6-3	TRBJ2-2	CASSKRTSRVGELFF
TRBV2	TRBJ1-3	CASSTGQGVSGNTIYF
TRBV9	TRBJ1-6	CASQGGGTSSYNSPLHF
TRBV9	TRBJ2-3	CASSFRPTSGGAGTQYF
TRBV28	TRBJ2-3	CASSLLGAGGDTQYF